This T cell receptor beta chain was documented in a study of blood T cell repertoires in COVID-19. Looking at the study overall: There were acute and convalescent COVID-19 samples, and they came from the United States, Italy and Spain. PBMCs, B-cell-depleted T cells, or T cells provided the cDNA or gDNA that made up the material.

Original processing notes: Reference gene primer amplification in the assay estimated nucleated cell counts. Using immunoSEQ multiplex PCR, the repertoire was profiled, and TCRdb retains in-frame clones only, with some absent. V and J calls and clone size are those listed in that table; D and trimming were worked out from the DNA. The table includes around 250,000 clones, 75% to 90% detected once. Sequenced sample: peripheral blood. This sequence was found in a man in his sixties who had recovered from COVID-19.

The CDR3 DNA follows: TGTGCCAGCAGCCCCCGACCCAGGGGGCCTCGTGAAAAACTGTTTTTT. Protein product: CASSPRPRGPREKLFF. The chain links TRBV3-1 (or the pseudogene TRBV3-2) to TRBJ1-4; 8 bases are a match to TRBD1. Germline CDR1 is LGHDT and CDR2 is YNNKEL (reference sequence). There are 16 residues in the CDR3. The trim removed 4 bases at V and 7 bases at J, leaving 11 bases unmatched.